Sequencing of this TCR beta chain was carried out in a study of blood T cell repertoires in COVID-19. On the study more broadly: COVID-19 samples collected from the United States, Italy and Spain covered acute and convalescent phases.

The repertoire was sequenced with immunoSEQ multiplex PCR; TCRdb's copy has only in-frame clones and lacks some. The data contain around 71,000 clones, about four fifths of them singletons. V lost 4 bases and J 0 bases, leaving 16 bases between the germline ends. This CDR3 contains 16 residues. Germline V gives CDR1 SEHNR, CDR2 FQNEAQ (reference sequence). The TCR was taken from a man aged 70-80 years with acute or convalescent COVID-19. Sequencing was carried out using peripheral blood. The chain couples TRBV7-9 to TRBJ2-7; tentative D call: TRBD1 (5 bases). CDR3 region: CASSYQTVTFSYEQYF. DNA of the CDR3: TGTGCCAGCAGCTACCAGACAGTGACCTTCTCCTACGAGCAGTACTTC. Drawing the rest from reference TRBV7-9 and TRBJ2-7, the complete variable domain is DTGVSQNPRHKITKRGQNVTFRCDPISEHNRLYWYRQTLGQGPEFLTYFQNEAQLEKSRLLSDRFSAERPKGSFSTLEIQRTEQGDSAMYLCASSYQTVTFSYEQYFGPGTRLTVT.